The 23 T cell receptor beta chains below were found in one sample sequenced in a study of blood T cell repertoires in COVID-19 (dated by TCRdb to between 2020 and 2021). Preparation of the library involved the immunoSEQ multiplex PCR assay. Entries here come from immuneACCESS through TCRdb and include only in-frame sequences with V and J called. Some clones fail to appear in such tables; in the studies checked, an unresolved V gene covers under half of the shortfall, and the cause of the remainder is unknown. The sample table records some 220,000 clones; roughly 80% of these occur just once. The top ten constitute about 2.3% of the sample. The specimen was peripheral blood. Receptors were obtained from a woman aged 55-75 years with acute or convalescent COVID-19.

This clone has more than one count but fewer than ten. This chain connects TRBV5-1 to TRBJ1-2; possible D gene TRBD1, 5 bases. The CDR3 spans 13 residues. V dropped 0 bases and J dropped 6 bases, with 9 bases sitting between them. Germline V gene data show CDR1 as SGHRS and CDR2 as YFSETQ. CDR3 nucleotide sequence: TGCGCCAGCAGCTTGGGCGGGGCTGATGGCTACACCTTC. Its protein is CASSLGGADGYTF.

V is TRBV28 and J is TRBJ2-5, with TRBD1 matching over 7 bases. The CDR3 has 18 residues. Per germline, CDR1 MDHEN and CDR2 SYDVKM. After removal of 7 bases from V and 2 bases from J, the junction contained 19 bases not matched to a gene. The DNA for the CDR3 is TGTGCCAGCACCTCCCCATTGCGAGACAGGGTAATACAAGAGACCCAGTACTTC. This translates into CASTSPLRDRVIQETQYF.

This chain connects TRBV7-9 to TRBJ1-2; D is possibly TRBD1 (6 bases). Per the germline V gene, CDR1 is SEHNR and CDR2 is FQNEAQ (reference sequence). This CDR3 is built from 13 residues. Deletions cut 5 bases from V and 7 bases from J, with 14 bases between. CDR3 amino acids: CASSPPGAGGYTF. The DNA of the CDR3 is TGTGCCAGCAGCCCCCCAGGGGCAGGTGGCTACACCTTC.

CDR3 sequence: CASSRGFLEAFF. The CDR3 nucleotides read TGTGCCAGCAGCCGCGGTTTCCTTGAAGCTTTCTTT. This sequence joins TRBV3-1 (or the pseudogene TRBV3-2) and TRBJ1-1; no clear D gene. Trimming left V 4 bases short and J 7 bases short, with 10 bases between. The germline V gene has CDR1 LGHDT and CDR2 YNNKEL (reference sequence). The CDR3 contains 12 residues.

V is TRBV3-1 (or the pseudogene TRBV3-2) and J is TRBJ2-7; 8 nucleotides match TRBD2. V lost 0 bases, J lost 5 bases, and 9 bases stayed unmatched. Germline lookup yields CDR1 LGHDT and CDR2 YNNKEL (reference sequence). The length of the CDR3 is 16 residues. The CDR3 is CASSQDQSAGGNEQYF. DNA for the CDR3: TGTGCCAGCAGCCAAGATCAGTCGGCGGGGGGAAACGAGCAGTACTTC.

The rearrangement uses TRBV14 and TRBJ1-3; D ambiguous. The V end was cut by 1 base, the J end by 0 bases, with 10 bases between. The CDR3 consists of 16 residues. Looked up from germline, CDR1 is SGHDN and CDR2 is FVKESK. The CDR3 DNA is TGTGCCAGCAGCCAAGGCACAGCCAGCTCTGGAAACACCATATATTTT. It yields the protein CASSQGTASSGNTIYF. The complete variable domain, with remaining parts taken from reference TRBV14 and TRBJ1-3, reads EAGVTQFPSHSVIEKGQTVTLRCDPISGHDNLYWYRRVMGKEIKFLLHFVKESKQDESGMPNNRFLAERTGGTYSTLKVQPAELEDSGVYFCASSQGTASSGNTIYFGEGSWLTVV.

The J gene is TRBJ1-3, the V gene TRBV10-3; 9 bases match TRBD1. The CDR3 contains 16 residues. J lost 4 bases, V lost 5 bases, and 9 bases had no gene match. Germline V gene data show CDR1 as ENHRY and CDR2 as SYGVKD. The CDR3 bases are TGTGCCATCAGTACGGGACAGGGTGGATCGGGAAACACCATATATTTT. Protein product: CAISTGQGGSGNTIYF.

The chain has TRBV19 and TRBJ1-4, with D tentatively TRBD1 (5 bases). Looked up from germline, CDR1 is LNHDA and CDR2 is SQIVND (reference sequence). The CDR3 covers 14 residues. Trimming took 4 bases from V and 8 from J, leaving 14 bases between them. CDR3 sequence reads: CASSTPRRGEKLFF. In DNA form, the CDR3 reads TGTGCCAGTAGTACGCCCAGGAGGGGAGAAAAACTGTTTTTT.

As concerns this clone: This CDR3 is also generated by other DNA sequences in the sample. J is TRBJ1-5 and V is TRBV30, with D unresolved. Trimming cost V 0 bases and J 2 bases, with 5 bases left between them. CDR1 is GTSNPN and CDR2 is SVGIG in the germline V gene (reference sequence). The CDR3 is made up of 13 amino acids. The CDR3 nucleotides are TGTGCCTGGAGTGTGGGCGGCAATCAGCCCCAGCATTTT. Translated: CAWSVGGNQPQHF.

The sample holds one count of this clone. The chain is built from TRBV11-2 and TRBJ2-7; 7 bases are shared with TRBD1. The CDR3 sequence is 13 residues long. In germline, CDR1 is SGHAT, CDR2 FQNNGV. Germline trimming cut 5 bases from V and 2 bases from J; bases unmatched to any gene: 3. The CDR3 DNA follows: TGTGCCAGCAGCAGGACAGGAACCTACGAGCAGTACTTC. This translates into CASSRTGTYEQYF.

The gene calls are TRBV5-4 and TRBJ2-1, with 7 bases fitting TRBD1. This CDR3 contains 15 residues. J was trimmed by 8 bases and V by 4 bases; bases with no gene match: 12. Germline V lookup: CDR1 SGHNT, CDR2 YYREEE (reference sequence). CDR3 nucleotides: TGTGCCAGCAGCACCGGACAGGTAGGGAAGGATGAGCAGTTCTTC. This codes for CASSTGQVGKDEQFF.

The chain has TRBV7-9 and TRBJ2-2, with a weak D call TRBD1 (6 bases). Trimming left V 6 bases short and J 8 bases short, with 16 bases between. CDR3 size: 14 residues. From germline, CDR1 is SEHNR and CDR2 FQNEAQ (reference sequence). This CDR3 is CASRSGTKLGELFF. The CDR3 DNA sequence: TGTGCCAGCAGGTCCGGGACAAAGCTTGGGGAGCTGTTTTTT.

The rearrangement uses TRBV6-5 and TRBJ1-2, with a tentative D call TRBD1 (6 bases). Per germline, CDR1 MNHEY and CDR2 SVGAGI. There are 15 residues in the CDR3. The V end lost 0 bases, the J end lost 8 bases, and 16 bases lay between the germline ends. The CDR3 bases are TGTGCCAGCAGTTACTCGCCTCAACCAGGGGAAGGCTACACCTTC. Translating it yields CASSYSPQPGEGYTF.

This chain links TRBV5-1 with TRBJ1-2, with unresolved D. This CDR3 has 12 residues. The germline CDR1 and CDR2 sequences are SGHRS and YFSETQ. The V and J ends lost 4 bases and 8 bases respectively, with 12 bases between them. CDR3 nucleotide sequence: TGCGCCAGCAGCGCCCGGGTTGGCGGCTACACCTTC. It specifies CASSARVGGYTF.

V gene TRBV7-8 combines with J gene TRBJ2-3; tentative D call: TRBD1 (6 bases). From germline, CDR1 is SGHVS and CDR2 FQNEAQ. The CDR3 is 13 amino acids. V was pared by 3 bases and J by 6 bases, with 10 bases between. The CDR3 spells CASSFTGSDTQYF. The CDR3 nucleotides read TGTGCCAGCAGCTTCACAGGGTCTGATACGCAGTATTTT.

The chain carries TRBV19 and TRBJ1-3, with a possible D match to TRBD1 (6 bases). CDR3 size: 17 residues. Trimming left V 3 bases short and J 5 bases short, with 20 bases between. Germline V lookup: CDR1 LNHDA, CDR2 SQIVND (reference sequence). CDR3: CASSISFGDRRRNTIYF. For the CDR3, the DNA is TGTGCCAGTAGTATTTCGTTCGGCGACAGGAGGAGAAACACCATATATTTT. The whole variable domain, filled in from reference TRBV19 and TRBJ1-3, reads DGGITQSPKYLFRKEGQNVTLSCEQNLNHDAMYWYRQDPGQGLRLIYYSQIVNDFQKGDIAEGYSVSREKKESFPLTVTSAQKNPTAFYLCASSISFGDRRRNTIYFGEGSWLTVV.

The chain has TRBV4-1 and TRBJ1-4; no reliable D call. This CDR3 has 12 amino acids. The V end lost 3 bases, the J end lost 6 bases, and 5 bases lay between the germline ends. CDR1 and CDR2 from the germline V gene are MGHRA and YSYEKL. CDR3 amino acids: CASSQAYEKLFF. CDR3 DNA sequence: TGCGCCAGCAGCCAGGCCTATGAAAAACTGTTTTTT.

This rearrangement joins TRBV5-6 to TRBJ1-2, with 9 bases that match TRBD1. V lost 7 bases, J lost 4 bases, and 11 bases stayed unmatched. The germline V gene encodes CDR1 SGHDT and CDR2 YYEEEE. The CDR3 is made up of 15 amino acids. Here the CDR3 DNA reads TGTGCCAGCTCCCTGGGGGACAGGGCGATCTATGGCTACACCTTC. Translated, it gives CASSLGDRAIYGYTF. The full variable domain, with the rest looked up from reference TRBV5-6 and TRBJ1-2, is DAGVTQSPTHLIKTRGQQVTLRCSPKSGHDTVSWYQQALGQGPQFIFQYYEEEERQRGNFPDRFSGHQFPNYSSELNVNALLLGDSALYLCASSLGDRAIYGYTFGSGTRLTVV.

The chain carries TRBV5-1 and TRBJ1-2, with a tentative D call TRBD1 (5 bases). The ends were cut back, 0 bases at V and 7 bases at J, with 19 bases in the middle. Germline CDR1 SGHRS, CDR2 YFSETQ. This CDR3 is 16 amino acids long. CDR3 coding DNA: TGCGCCAGCAGCTTGGAATCGGGGGAGGAAGAGGTTGGCTACACCTTC. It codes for CASSLESGEEEVGYTF.

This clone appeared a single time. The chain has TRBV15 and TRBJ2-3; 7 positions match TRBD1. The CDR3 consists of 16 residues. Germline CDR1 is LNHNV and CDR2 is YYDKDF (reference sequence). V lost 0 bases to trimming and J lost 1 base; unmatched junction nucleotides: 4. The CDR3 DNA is TGTGCCACCAGCAGAGACAGGACAGGAGGCACAGATACGCAGTATTTT. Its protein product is CATSRDRTGGTDTQYF.

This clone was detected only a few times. CDR3 DNA sequence: TGTGCCAGCAGCTACCGGGACAGGAGATACAATGAGCAGTTCTTC. It translates to CASSYRDRRYNEQFF. V gene TRBV7-2 combines with J gene TRBJ2-1; 8 positions match TRBD1. From germline, CDR1 is SGHTA and CDR2 FQGNSA. The CDR3 has 15 amino acids. J was trimmed by 4 bases and V by 4 bases; bases with no gene match: 6.

CDR3 region: CASSLKGGADTQYF. CDR3 coding DNA: TGTGCCAGCAGCTTAAAAGGGGGCGCAGATACGCAGTATTTT. V gene TRBV5-4 combines with J gene TRBJ2-3; TRBD1 aligns across 7 bases. Germline CDR1 reads SGHNT; CDR2 reads YYREEE (reference sequence). The CDR3 contains 14 residues. The V gene end was trimmed by 2 bases and the J gene end by 4 bases; junction bases not matched to a gene: 4.

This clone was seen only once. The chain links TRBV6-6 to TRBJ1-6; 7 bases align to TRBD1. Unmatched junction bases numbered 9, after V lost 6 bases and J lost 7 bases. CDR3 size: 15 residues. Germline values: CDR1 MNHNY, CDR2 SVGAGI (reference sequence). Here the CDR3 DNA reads TGTGCCAGCAGAGACAGACAGGGTAAAAATTCACCCCTCCACTTT. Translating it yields CASRDRQGKNSPLHF.